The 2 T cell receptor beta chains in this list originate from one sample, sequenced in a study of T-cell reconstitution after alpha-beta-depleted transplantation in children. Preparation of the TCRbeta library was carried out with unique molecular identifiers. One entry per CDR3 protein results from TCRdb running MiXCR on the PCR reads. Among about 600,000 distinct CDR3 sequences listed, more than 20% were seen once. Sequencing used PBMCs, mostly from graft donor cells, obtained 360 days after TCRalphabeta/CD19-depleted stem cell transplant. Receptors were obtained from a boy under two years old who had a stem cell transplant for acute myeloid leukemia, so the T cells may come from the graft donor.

As DNA, the CDR3 is TGTGCCACCAGTGATAATAGGGGACAACAAGATACGCAGTATTTT. Its translation: CATSDNRGQQDTQYF. V and J are TRBV24-1 and TRBJ2-3, with D possibly TRBD1 on 6 matching bases. This CDR3 is built from 15 residues. Trimming took 3 bases from V and 5 from J, leaving 14 bases between them. The V gene's germline CDR1 is KGHDR and CDR2 SFDVKD.

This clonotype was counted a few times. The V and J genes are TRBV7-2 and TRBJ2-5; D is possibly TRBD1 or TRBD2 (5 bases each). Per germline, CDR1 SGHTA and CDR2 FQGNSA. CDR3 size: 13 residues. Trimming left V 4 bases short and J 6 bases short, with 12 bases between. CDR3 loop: CASSSGPGKTQYF. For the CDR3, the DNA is TGTGCCAGCAGCTCGGGGCCGGGGAAGACCCAGTACTTC.